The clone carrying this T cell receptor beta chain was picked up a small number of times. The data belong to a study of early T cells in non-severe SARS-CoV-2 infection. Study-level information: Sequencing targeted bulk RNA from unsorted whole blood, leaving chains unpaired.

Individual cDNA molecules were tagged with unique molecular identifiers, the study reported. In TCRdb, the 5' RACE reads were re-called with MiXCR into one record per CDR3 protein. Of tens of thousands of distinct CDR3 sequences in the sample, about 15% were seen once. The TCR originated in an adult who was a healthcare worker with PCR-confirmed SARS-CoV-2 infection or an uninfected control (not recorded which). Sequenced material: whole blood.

The CDR3 loop reads CASSSYSGANVLTF. The CDR3 nucleotides read TGTGCCAGCAGCTCGTACTCTGGGGCCAACGTCCTGACTTTC. V usage is TRBV7-6 and J usage is TRBJ2-6; no definite D call. Germline CDR1 reads SGHVS; CDR2 reads FNYEAQ. The V end was cut by 4 bases, the J end by 0 bases, with 4 bases between. CDR3 length: 14 residues.